This T cell receptor (beta chain) was recovered during a study of T cell responses to AZD1222 COVID-19 vaccine. As for this clone: Its antigen is undetermined.

V dropped 2 bases and J dropped 1 base, with 5 bases sitting between them. Germline lookup yields CDR1 ENHRY and CDR2 SYGVKD. The CDR3 is made up of 13 amino acids. The data were produced by immunoSEQ multiplex PCR, yet TCRdb's version contains in-frame clones alone and is incomplete. The table lists nearly 90,000 clones, just over 85% of them singletons. Points from the study as a whole: A mostly white British donor set with more females was recruited, and clonal diversity was possibly underestimated. Spike-specific TCR breadth rose after two AZD1222 doses, and depth rose as well. Among AZD1222 vaccinees, only six were seropositive at baseline. Nearly half of spike-specific TCRs reportedly target unmutated variant regions.

The chain couples TRBV10-3 to TRBJ1-1; D is uncertain. The sequences come from peripheral blood, collected on day 0 of MenACWY control vaccination. The clonotype comes from an adult in good health. CDR3 sequence: CAISEPGNTEAFF. The CDR3 DNA follows: TGTGCCATCAGTGAGCCAGGGAACACTGAAGCTTTCTTT.